The next 10 T cell receptor beta chains were all read from a single sample in a study of human T cells and chemical hapten exposure. Time point of the sample: pre-sensitization, week 0. Stated treatment: therapeutic diphenylcyclopropenone sensitization with weekly scalp DPC. TCRdb called the RACE reads again in MiXCR, with one record for every CDR3 protein. The sample contains about 93,000 distinct CDR3 sequences, 8.5% of which appear only once. The sequencing used whole blood, collected in connection with sensitization to the hapten diphenylcyclopropenone (DPC). These receptors were collected from a middle-aged man with alopecia areata. Some clones in this sample may be carry-over from other donors' samples.

Of note for this clonotype: A read error may account for a junction end that differs from germline. The CDR3 nucleotides read TGTGCCGTCAGGACTAGCCGTTTAAGTAATGAGCAGTTCTTC. This codes for CAVRTSRLSNEQFF. V is TRBV10-3 and J is TRBJ2-1, with 8 bases aligning to TRBD2. Germline V lookup: CDR1 ENHRY, CDR2 SYGVKD. CDR3 size: 14 residues.

The sample holds one count of this clonotype. CDR3: CASSSSGGARNTDTQYF. CDR3 nucleotide sequence: TGTGCCAGCAGCTCTTCAGGGGGCGCGCGGAACACAGATACGCAGTATTTT. The V and J genes are TRBV7-2 and TRBJ2-3; 8 nucleotides match TRBD1. Losses at the gene ends were 4 bases for V and 2 bases for J; bases not matched to a gene: 11. Germline CDR1 and CDR2: SGHTA and FQGNSA. The CDR3 is 17 residues long.

There are many counts of this clonotype. The J gene is TRBJ2-1, the V gene TRBV29-1, with a weak D call TRBD1 (7 bases). Germline-derived CDR1 and CDR2 are SQVTM and ANQGSEA. This CDR3 contains 11 residues. The V and J ends lost 4 bases and 10 bases respectively, with 11 bases between them. CDR3 loop: CSVAGGGEQFF. CDR3 nucleotide sequence: TGCAGCGTTGCAGGGGGAGGCGAGCAGTTCTTC.

V usage is TRBV5-1 and J usage is TRBJ1-1; TRBD1 might be the D (5 bases). CDR3 size: 15 residues. Per germline, CDR1 SGHRS and CDR2 YFSETQ. Trimming shortened V by 0 bases and J by 4 bases, and 13 bases separated the two germline ends. CDR3 nucleotides: TGCGCCAGCAGCTTGGCTCAGGGATGGGGCACTGAAGCTTTCTTT. Its translation: CASSLAQGWGTEAFF.

This clonotype was observed a few times. V and J are TRBV21-1 and TRBJ2-7; TRBD1 reflects the table's D call only, with no check against the DNA. TRBV21-1 is given as a pseudogene. This CDR3 contains 14 residues. As DNA, the CDR3 is TGTGCCAGCAGCACCCGACAGGGGGTAGGCGAGCAGTACGTC. Amino acids: CASSTRQGVGEQYV.

The gene calls are TRBV12-3 or TRBV12-4 and TRBJ2-5; D may be TRBD2 (6 bases). Between the trimmed V and J ends, which lost 3 bases and 4 bases, there was a span of 9 bases. The length of the CDR3 is 13 residues. This CDR3 is CASSFAAGETQYF. CDR3 nucleotide sequence: TGTGCCAGCAGTTTCGCAGCGGGAGAGACCCAGTACTTC.

The rearrangement joins TRBV12-3 or TRBV12-4 to TRBJ2-1; TRBD2 aligns across 10 bases. The CDR3 totals 15 residues. With V trimmed by 2 bases and J by 7 bases, 5 bases remained unmatched. The CDR3 is CASSLTSGNGNEQFF. CDR3 nucleotide sequence: TGTGCCAGCAGTTTAACTAGCGGGAACGGTAATGAGCAGTTCTTC.

This clonotype was picked up a small number of times. J is TRBJ1-4 and V is TRBV2; TRBD1 aligns across 10 bases. CDR3 length: 14 amino acids. The germline gives CDR1 SNHLY, CDR2 FYNNEI. Trimming removed 6 bases from V and 10 bases from J; junction bases left unmatched: 8. This chain's CDR3 is CASSAGTGVGKLFF. The CDR3 DNA reads as TGTGCCAGCAGCGCCGGGACAGGGGTGGGAAAACTGTTTTTT.

Note on this clonotype: The junction shows a germline mismatch at one end, possibly a read error. The genes are TRBV20-1 and TRBJ2-3, with 9 nucleotides matching TRBD2. Germline CDR1 is DFQATT and CDR2 is SNEGSKA (reference sequence). The CDR3 runs 19 residues. This CDR3 is CSARDWGGFGGRATDTHYF. Here the CDR3 DNA reads TGCAGTGCTAGAGATTGGGGGGGGTTCGGCGGGAGGGCCACAGATACGCATTATTTT.

This clonotype was counted many times. J is TRBJ2-3 and V is TRBV3-1; D possibly corresponds to TRBD1 (5 bases). Trimming shortened V by 3 bases and J by 0 bases, and 13 bases separated the two germline ends. Germline V gene sequence: CDR1 LGHDT, CDR2 YNNKEL (reference sequence). The CDR3 loop spans 16 amino acids. The CDR3 protein is CASSQTQGTSTDTQYF. CDR3 nucleotide sequence: TGTGCCAGCAGCCAGACCCAGGGAACTAGCACAGATACGCAGTATTTT.